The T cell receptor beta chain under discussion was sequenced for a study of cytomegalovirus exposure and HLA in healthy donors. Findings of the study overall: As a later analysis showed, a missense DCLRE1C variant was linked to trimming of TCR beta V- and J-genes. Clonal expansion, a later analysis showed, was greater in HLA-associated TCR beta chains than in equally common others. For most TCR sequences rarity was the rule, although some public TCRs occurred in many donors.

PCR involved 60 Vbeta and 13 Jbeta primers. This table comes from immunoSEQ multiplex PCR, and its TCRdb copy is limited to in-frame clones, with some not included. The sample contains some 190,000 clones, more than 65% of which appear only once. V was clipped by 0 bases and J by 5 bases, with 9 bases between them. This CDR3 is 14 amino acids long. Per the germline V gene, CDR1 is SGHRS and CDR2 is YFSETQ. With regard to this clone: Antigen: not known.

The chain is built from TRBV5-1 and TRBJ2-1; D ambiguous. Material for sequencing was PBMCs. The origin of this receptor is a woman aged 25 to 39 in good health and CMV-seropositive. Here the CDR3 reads CASSLGWPDNEQFF. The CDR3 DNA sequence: TGCGCCAGCAGCTTGGGGTGGCCCGACAATGAGCAGTTCTTC.